Sequencing of this TCR beta chain was carried out in a study of cytomegalovirus exposure and HLA in healthy donors (dated by TCRdb to 2017 to 2019). Some background on the complete study: An earlier analysis of some 550 of the donors reported 250 to 300 Gb of sequence data and 117 million unique TCR beta sequences from about 179 million T cells. A handful of DR-DQ haplotypes were handled as single units for association and clustering because linkage in the cohort was strong. High-throughput TCR immunosequencing, statistical association of individual TCRs with disease status, and machine learning were combined to predict cytomegalovirus infection status. A later analysis re-examined previously published TCR beta repertoires from about 670 donors and added high-resolution HLA genotyping to investigate patterns of TCR occurrence. An earlier analysis of approximately 630 of the donors applied high-throughput TCR beta sequencing to assess whether each TCR beta V gene segment acted as functional or pseudogenic. The study aimed to test whether cataloging public T cell receptors could reveal signatures of past pathogen exposure. Every repertoire in the discovery cohort had been generated on one and the same sequencing platform. Donor age, sex, ethnicity and CMV serostatus were collected together with the repertoire data. Typing coverage varied by locus: roughly 629-640 donors for A, B, C, DRB1 and DQB1; about 520 for DQA1; more than 600 for DPA1; under 490 for DPB1. Roughly 300 gigabases of sequencing data and 78 million or so unique TCR sequences were included in an early release covering several hundred HLA-typed donors. Along with the approximately 700-subject first cohort, a separate validation cohort of over a hundred different subjects was used. A later genetic analysis took genome-wide SNP genotypes for about 55% of the roughly 670 donors and used that subset as a discovery cohort. The genetic ancestry cluster associated with self-reported Caucasian donors included 81% of the roughly 400 genotyped donors. Among 398 genotyped donors of the cohort, an average of about 240,000 unique TCR beta nucleotide sequences were sequenced per donor, around a sixth of them non-productive. The T cell repertoires of 670 or so subjects were profiled by immunosequencing and related to cytomegalovirus serostatus. HLA typing covered class I and class II loci at four-digit resolution. Rather than using new phenotypic data, the later analysis identified candidate immune exposures from TCR beta sequences and from how often those sequences occurred across donors. Results the study describes overall, beyond this receptor: Three of the identified cytomegalovirus-associated TCR beta chains were confirmed in vitro to be specific for cytomegalovirus antigens. A further reported finding was that TCR beta sequences accurately predicted the HLA-A and HLA-B alleles for most subjects in the first cohort. The only immune exposure information available for the cohort was CMV serostatus. In a later analysis, the rate of TCR association differed among HLA loci, with DRB1 alleles having the most associated TCRs and HLA-C alleles having the fewest. Specific HLA alleles were associated with roughly 17,000 TCR beta sequences at a false discovery rate of 0.05 in a later analysis. In a later analysis, several top co-occurrence clusters were reported to appear linked to parvovirus B19, influenza, CMV and Epstein-Barr virus. Compared with the 666-donor mean, donors in an Asian-associated ancestry cluster had fewer N-insertions in productive TCRs, according to a later genetic analysis. Cytomegalovirus status was reported to be diagnosed by the classifier with high specificity and sensitivity in both the original and validation cohorts. Some IMGT-functional V segments, including TRBV6-2 and TRBV6-3, could not be distinguished by the 87-base-pair reads and were therefore excluded. A group of highly shared sequence variants was considered likely to be a technical artifact of the sequencing pipeline. In a later genetic analysis, a missense DCLRE1C variant was associated with V-gene and J-gene trimming of TCR beta chains, and the association was replicated in an independent cohort. Because HLA typing was unavailable for some donors at each locus, only the typed subset was used in association tests. The study listed 164 TCR beta chains as associated with cytomegalovirus. While some public TCRs were present in many individuals, most TCR sequences turned up only very rarely across donors. Linkage disequilibrium might explain the correlated functional status among segregating V segments, but an unknown experimental factor could not be ruled out. Compared with equally common non-associated chains, HLA-associated TCR beta chains in a later analysis were more clonally expanded and had lower generation probabilities. Approximately 16 rarely observed V segments, including chromosome 9 orphons, were excluded from the earlier analysis of almost 600 of the donors because counts were too low. When HLA alleles, especially DR and DQ, strongly co-occurred, TCR associations were difficult to assign to individual alleles. An earlier analysis of approximately 500 of the donors showed that most TCR beta V segments appeared in productive rearrangements either about 87% or about 30% of the time, which broadly matched IMGT annotations. Only TCR beta chains were sequenced in this cohort, and the absence of alpha or paired-chain data limited detectable features. In a later analysis, most CMV-associated TCR beta chains were found to appear HLA-restricted, with HLA associations seemingly driven largely by CMV exposure. According to the authors, the approach could potentially be generalized to other disease states and immunological phenotypes. Presence/absence analyses assumed roughly uniform sequencing depth across donors, an assumption that may not hold.

On this clone: No cognate antigen has been identified for it. No qualities accompany the bases; no much larger clone lies one base away.

V drops 3 bases and J drops 0 bases, leaving 8 bases in between. Reading from cysteine to phenylalanine, the CDR3 counts 14 amino acids. Of the read, only the CDR3 DNA is kept; its 42 bases are in frame from base 1. In the germline V gene, CDR1 corresponds to SGHAT and CDR2 to FQNNGV. In total, roughly 670 healthy bone marrow donors made up the cohort. At the time of sampling, all cohort members were nominally healthy, though unrecorded immune exposures were likely present. The donor tested CMV seronegative, placing the donor among the roughly 340 seronegative members of the cohort. Every donor gave a peripheral blood sample, and the peripheral blood mononuclear cells from that sample were used for TCR beta sequencing. The Qiagen DNeasy Blood Extraction Kit was used to extract genomic DNA from the blood cell samples. The library was made by the immunoSEQ multiplex PCR assay. For the multiplex PCR, a mixture combining 60 forward primers for TCR Vbeta segments and 13 reverse primers for TCR Jbeta segments was used. Amplification of the CDR3 region of rearranged TCR beta genes was performed with a multiplex PCR assay on genomic DNA. The Illumina HiSeq System was used to sequence the amplified TCR beta libraries as 87-base-pair reads. Per the authors' processing: A later analysis counted about 80 million unique TCR beta chains across the 600 to 850 repertoires, and 9 million to 14 million of these chains were shared by at least two donors. A nearest-neighbor algorithm error-corrected the raw reads and collapsed the reads into unique sequences, merging closely related sequences to remove PCR and sequencing errors. V, D and J gene segments were assigned by aligning CDR3 sequences to IMGT reference sequences. Each retained sequence needed at least a six-nucleotide match to both a V gene segment and a J gene segment. A rearrangement was called productive if the CDR3 had no stop codons and remained in frame with V and J, and every other rearrangement was called non-productive. Following IMGT convention, CDR3 was defined as the stretch from the second conserved V-encoded cysteine to the conserved J-encoded phenylalanine. The earlier analysis of more than 450 of the donors excluded sequences that lacked an unambiguous match to a single V gene segment. In an earlier analysis of a few hundred of the donors, a V segment was called functional when productive rearrangements were above 56.7%, and segregating when the standard deviation between donors exceeded 5%. A statistical classification framework was built to diagnose cytomegalovirus status from the catalog of TCR beta chain sequences. V and J gene assignment, in a later analysis, came from comparing TCR nucleotide sequences with IMGT/GENE-DB human TR gene sequences. The TCRdist pipeline was used in a later analysis to assign CDR3 sequences and most-parsimonious VDJ recombination scenarios. In a later analysis, every TCR beta chain was defined by the combination of its CDR3 amino acid sequence and its V-gene family, and reads without a unique V-gene family were dropped. As a way to deal with suspected cross-contamination and a sequencing artifact, a later analysis dropped 450 to 600 nucleotide sequences that were highly shared and had low generation probability. In a later analysis, a clonal expansion index was calculated for each public chain from normalized within-repertoire ranks of inferred template counts. In a later analysis, generation probabilities were computed with a VDJ recombination model fitted to out-of-frame rearrangements, and the resulting probabilities were checked against IGoR. In a later analysis, hypergeometric tests were used to score TCR-TCR, TCR-HLA and TCR-CMV co-occurrence, with a repertoire-size bias correction applied to TCR pairs. A later analysis estimated false discovery rates by permuting HLA or CMV assignments 20 times. In a later analysis, co-occurring TCRs were grouped using DBSCAN, and TCRdist sequence similarity was added for clustering within HLA-allele-positive subsets. Repertoires with fewer than 30,000 or more than 120,000 public chains were left out of co-occurrence clustering, as were five repertoires with anomalous nucleotide sharing. TCRdb obtained this table from immuneACCESS and retained in-frame rearrangements with V and J assigned. These tables miss some clones; where compared with another copy, unresolved V genes account for less than half of the shortfall, and the remainder is unexplained. The V and J calls and the clone size are those of that table, but D and trimming were determined from the DNA. The sample table records about 72,000 clones; roughly four fifths of these occur just once. About 2% of the sample belongs to the ten largest clones.

The rearrangement combines TRBV11-2 with TRBJ1-1; tentative D gene TRBD1, with 6 bases matching. Sequencing was carried out using PBMCs. The sequence came from a man between 18 and 29 years old in good health and CMV-seronegative. The DNA is as follows: TGTGCCAGCAGCTTCACAGGGATGAACACTGAAGCTTTCTTT. Its amino acids are CASSFTGMNTEAFF. The entire variable domain, with the stretches around the CDR3 drawn from the reference TRBV11-2 and TRBJ1-1 proteins, is EAGVAQSPRYKIIEKRQSVAFWCNPISGHATLYWYQQILGQGPKLLIQFQNNGVVDDSQLPKDRFSAERLKGVDSTLKIQPAKLEDSAVYLCASSFTGMNTEAFFGQGTRLTVV.